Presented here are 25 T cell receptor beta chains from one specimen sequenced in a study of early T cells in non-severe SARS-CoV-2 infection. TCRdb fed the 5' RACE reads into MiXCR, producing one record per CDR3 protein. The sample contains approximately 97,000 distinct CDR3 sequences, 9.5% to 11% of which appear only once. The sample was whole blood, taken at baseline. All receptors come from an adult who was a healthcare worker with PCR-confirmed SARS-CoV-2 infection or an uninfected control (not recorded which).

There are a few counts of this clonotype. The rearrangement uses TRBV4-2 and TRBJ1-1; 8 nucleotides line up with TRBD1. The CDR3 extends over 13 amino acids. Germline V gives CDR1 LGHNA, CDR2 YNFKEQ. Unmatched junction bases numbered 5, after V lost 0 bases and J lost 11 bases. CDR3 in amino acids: CASSQEHGDRAFF. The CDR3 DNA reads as TGTGCCAGCAGCCAAGAGCACGGGGACAGGGCTTTCTTT.

The CDR3 loop is CSARDFRDSSGANVLTF. The CDR3 nucleotides are TGCAGTGCTAGAGATTTTAGGGACAGCTCTGGGGCCAACGTCCTGACTTTC. This chain connects TRBV20-1 to TRBJ2-6; 7 bases fit TRBD1. CDR1 and CDR2 from the germline V gene are DFQATT and SNEGSKA (reference sequence). The CDR3 is 17 residues long. The V segment lost 0 bases and the J segment 0 bases; nucleotides outside the gene matches: 5.

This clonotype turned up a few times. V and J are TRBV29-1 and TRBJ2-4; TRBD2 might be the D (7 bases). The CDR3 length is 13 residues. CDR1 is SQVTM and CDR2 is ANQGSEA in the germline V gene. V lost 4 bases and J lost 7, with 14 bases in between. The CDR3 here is CSVGGGAWNIQYF. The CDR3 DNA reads TGCAGCGTTGGTGGGGGGGCTTGGAACATTCAGTACTTC.

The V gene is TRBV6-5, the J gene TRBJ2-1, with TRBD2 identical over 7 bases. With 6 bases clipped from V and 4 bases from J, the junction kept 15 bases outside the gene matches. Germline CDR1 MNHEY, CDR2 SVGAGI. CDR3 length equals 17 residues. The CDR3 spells CASSLGALQRGYNEQFF. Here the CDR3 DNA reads TGTGCCAGCAGCCTGGGCGCTCTACAGCGGGGTTACAATGAGCAGTTCTTC.

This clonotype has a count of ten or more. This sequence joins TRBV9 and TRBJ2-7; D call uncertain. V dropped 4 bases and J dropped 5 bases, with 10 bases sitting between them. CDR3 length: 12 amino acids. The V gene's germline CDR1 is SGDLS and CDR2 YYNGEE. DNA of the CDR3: TGTGCCAGCAGCTCCGGCCGAGACGAGCAGTACTTC. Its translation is CASSSGRDEQYF.

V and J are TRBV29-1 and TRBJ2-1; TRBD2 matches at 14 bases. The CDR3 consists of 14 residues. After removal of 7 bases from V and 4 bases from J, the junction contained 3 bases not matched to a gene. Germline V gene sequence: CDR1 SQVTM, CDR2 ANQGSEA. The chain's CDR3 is CSAWTSGRYNEQFF. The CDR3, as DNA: TGCAGCGCGTGGACTAGCGGGAGGTACAATGAGCAGTTCTTC.

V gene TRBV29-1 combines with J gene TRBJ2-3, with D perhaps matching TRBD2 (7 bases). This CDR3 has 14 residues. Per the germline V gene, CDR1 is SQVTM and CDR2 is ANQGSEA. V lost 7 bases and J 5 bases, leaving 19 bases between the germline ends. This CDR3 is CSASGGGSGDTQYF. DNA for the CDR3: TGCAGCGCGTCGGGGGGCGGTTCAGGAGATACGCAGTATTTT.

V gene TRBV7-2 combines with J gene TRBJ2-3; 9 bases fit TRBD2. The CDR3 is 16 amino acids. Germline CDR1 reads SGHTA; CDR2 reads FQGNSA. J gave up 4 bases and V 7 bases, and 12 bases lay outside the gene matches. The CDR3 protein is CASTGGRGPRADTQYF. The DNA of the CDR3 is TGTGCCAGCACAGGCGGGAGGGGTCCTCGGGCAGATACGCAGTATTTT.

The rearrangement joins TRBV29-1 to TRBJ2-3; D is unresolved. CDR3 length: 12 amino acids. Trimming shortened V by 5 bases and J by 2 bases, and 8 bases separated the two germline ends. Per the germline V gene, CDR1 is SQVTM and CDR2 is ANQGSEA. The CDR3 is CSVWSFTDTQYF. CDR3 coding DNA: TGCAGCGTTTGGTCTTTCACAGATACGCAGTATTTT.

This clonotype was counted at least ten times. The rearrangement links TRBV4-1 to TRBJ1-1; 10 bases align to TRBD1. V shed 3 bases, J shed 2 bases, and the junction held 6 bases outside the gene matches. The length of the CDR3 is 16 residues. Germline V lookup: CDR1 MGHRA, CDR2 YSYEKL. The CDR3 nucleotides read TGCGCCAGCAGCCAGGAAGGGACAGGGGCTAACACTGAAGCTTTCTTT. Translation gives CASSQEGTGANTEAFF.

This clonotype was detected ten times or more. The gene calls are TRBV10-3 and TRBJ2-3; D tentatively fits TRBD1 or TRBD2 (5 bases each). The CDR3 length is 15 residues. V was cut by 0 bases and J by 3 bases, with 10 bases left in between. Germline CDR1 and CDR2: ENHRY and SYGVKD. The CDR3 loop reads CAISESRDDTDTQYF. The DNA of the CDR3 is TGTGCCATCAGTGAGTCCAGGGACGATACAGATACGCAGTATTTT.

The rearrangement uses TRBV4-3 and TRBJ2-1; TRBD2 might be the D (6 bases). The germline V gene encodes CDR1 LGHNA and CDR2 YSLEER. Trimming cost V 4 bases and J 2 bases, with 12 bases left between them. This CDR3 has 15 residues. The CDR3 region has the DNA TGCGCCAGCAGCCCAGGGACTGTAACCTACAATGAGCAGTTCTTC. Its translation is CASSPGTVTYNEQFF.

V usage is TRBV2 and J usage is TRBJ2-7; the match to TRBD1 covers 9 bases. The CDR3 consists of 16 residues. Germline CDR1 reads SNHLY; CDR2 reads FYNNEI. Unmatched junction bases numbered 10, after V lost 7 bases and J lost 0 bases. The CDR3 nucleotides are TGTGCCAGCACTCTAGGGGGGACAGGGAGCTCCTACGAGCAGTACTTC. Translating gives CASTLGGTGSSYEQYF.

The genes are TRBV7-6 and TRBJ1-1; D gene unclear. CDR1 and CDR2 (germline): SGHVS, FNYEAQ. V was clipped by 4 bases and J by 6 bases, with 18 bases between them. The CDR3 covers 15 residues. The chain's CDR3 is CASSSLPSPEPEAFF. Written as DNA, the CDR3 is TGTGCCAGCAGCTCCCTCCCCAGCCCTGAACCTGAAGCTTTCTTT. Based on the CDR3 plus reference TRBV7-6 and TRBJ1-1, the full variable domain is GAGVSQSPRYKVTKRGQDVALRCDPISGHVSLYWYRQALGQGPEFLTYFNYEAQQDKSGLPNDRFSAERPEGSISTLTIQRTEQRDSAMYRCASSSLPSPEPEAFFGQGTRLTVV.

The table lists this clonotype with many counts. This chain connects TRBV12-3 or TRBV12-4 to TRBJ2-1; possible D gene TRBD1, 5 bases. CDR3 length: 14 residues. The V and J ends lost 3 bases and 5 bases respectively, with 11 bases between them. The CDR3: CASSFFVRDNEQFF. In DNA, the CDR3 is TGTGCCAGCAGTTTCTTCGTCAGGGACAATGAGCAGTTCTTC.

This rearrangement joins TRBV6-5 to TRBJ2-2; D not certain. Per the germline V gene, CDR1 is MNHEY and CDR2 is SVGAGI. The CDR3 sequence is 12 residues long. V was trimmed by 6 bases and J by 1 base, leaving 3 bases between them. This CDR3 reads CASRQNTGELFF. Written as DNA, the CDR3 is TGTGCCAGCAGGCAGAACACCGGGGAGCTGTTTTTT.

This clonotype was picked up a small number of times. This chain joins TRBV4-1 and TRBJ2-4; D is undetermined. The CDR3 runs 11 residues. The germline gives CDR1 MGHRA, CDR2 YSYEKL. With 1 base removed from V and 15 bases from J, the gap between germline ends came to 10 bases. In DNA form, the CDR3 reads TGCGCCAGCAGCCAAGTTGGGAAATGGTACTTC. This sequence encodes CASSQVGKWYF.

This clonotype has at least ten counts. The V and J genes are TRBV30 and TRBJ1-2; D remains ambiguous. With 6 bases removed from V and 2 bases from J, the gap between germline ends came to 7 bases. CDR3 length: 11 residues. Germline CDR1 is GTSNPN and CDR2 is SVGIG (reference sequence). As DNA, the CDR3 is TGTGCCTGTGGTCGAAACTATGGCTACACCTTC. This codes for CACGRNYGYTF.

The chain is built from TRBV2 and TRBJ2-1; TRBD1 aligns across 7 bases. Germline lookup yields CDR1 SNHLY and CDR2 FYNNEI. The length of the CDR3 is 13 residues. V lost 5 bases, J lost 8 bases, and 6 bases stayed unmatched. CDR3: CASSPQGVYEQFF. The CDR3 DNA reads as TGTGCCAGCAGTCCCCAGGGGGTCTATGAGCAGTTCTTC. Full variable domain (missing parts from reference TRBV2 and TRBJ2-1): EPEVTQTPSHQVTQMGQEVILRCVPISNHLYFYWYRQILGQKVEFLVSFYNNEISEKSEIFDDQFSVERPDGSNFTLKIRSTKLEDSAMYFCASSPQGVYEQFFGPGTRLTVL.

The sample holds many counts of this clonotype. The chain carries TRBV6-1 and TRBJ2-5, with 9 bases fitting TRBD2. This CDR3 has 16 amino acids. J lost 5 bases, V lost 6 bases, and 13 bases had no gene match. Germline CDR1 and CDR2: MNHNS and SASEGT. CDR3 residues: CASRISGGGLWETQYF. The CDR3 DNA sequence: TGTGCCAGCAGGATTAGCGGGGGCGGTCTTTGGGAGACCCAGTACTTC.

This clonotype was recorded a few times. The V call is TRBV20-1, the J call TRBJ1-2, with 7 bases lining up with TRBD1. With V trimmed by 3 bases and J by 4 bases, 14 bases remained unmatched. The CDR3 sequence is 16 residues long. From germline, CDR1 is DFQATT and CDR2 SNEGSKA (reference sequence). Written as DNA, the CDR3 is TGCAGTGCTAGCCCGTCCCACTCCGGGACAGCCTATGGCTACACCTTC. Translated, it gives CSASPSHSGTAYGYTF.

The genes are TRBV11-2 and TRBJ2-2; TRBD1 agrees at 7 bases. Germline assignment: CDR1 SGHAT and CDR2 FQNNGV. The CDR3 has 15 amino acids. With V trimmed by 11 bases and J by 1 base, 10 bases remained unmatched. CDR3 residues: CASQGVTWNTGELFF. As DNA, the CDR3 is TGTGCCTCGCAGGGGGTGACCTGGAACACCGGGGAGCTGTTTTTT.

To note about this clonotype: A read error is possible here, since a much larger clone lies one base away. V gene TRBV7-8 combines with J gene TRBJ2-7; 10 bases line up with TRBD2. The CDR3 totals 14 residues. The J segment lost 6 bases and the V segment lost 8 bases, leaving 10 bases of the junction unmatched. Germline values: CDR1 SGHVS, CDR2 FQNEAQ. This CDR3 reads CASGIASGSCEQYF. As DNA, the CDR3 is TGTGCCAGCGGTATAGCTAGCGGGAGCTGCGAGCAGTACTTC.

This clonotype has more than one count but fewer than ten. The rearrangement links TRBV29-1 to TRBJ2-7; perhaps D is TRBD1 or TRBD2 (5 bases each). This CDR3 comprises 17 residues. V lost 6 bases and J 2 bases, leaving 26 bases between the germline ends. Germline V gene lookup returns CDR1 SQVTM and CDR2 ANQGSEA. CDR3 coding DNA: TGCAGCGTGGGACCGAAACCCGGAGGTATATTCGCCTACGAGCAGTACTTC. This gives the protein CSVGPKPGGIFAYEQYF.

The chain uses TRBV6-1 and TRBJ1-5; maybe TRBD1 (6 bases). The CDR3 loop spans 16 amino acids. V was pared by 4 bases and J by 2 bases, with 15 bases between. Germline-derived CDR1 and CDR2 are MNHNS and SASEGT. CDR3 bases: TGTGCCAGCAGTGGGTCAGGGGTTATTGGCAATCAGCCCCAGCATTTT. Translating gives CASSGSGVIGNQPQHF.